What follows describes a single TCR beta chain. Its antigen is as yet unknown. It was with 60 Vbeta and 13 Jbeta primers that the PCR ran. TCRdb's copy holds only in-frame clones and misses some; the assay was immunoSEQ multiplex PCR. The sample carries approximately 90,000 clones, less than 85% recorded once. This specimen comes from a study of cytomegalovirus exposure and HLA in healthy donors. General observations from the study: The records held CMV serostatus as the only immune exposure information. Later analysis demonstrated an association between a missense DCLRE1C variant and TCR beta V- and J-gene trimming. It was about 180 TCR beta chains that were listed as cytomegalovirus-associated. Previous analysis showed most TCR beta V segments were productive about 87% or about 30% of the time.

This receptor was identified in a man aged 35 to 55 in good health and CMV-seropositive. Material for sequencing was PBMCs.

The CDR3 sequence: CASRERGPTGELFF. As DNA, the CDR3 is TGTGCCAGCAGGGAGCGGGGGCCCACCGGGGAGCTGTTTTTT. V is TRBV2 and J is TRBJ2-2, with 8 bases lining up with TRBD2. The V and J ends lost 6 bases and 4 bases, in that order; junction bases with no gene match: 4. This CDR3 is built from 14 residues. Germline loops: CDR1 SNHLY, CDR2 FYNNEI.